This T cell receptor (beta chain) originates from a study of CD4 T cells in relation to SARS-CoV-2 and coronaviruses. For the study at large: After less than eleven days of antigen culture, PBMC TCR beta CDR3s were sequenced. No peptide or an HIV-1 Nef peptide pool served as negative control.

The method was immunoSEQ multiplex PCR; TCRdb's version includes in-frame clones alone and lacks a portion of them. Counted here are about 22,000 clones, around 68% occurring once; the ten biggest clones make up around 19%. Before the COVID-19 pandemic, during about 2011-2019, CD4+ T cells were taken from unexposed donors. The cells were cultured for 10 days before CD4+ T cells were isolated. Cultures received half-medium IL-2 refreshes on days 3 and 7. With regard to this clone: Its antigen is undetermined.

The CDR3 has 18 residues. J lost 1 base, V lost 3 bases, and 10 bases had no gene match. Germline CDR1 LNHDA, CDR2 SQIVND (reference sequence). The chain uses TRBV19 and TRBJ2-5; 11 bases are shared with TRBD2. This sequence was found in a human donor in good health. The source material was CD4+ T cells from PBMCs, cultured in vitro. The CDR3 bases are TGTGCCAGTAGTATTCGGGGTCTAGCGGGAGGATCCCAAGAGACCCAGTACTTC. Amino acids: CASSIRGLAGGSQETQYF.